This T cell receptor beta chain was captured in a study of T cell responses to AZD1222 COVID-19 vaccine. Study as a whole: The analysis combined second doses at about 4 or about 12 weeks. Study-wide findings and caveats: Clonal diversity may have been underestimated in mostly white British donors.

Losses at the gene ends were 0 bases for V and 14 bases for J; bases not matched to a gene: 15. CDR1 WNHNN and CDR2 SYGVQD come from the germline V gene (reference sequence). CDR3 length: 15 residues. This clone was found once. Its antigen remains unidentified. Produced via immunoSEQ multiplex PCR; TCRdb's table is partial and in-frame only. The sample contains about 140,000 clones, roughly 89% of which appear only once. This specimen was peripheral blood, taken on day 0 of AZD1222 vaccination. This clonotype was obtained from an adult in good health. The chain carries TRBV10-1 and TRBJ1-1; 7 positions agree with TRBD1. The CDR3 here is CASSESRTGVIRGFF. The CDR3 nucleotides are TGCGCCAGCAGTGAGTCGAGGACAGGAGTAATTCGAGGCTTCTTT.